The clone carrying this TCR beta chain has only a few counts. Its antigen is undetermined. Unmatched junction bases numbered 7, after V lost 4 bases and J lost 7 bases. This CDR3 has 14 residues. CDR1 MDHEN and CDR2 SYDVKM come from the germline V gene. These data are taken from a study of T cells after posttransplantation cyclophosphamide. Regarding the study as a whole: Tissue-infiltrating T cells from skin or gut overlapped little with blood T cells. After PTCy, TRB diversity resembled that of CNI/methotrexate controls. Donor-recipient repertoire similarity was low at 1-2 months, rising over year one.

Here immunoSEQ multiplex PCR was the method, and the copy in TCRdb shows in-frame clones only, minus some. The sample shows about 33,000 clones, no singletons; the ten largest hold about 1.2%. This TCR came from a girl aged 10 to 17 in good health, CMV-negative, and a related stem cell transplant donor. The rearrangement links TRBV28 to TRBJ2-7; TRBD1 matches 10 bases. Sequencing was done on a sample of PBMCs. The CDR3 loop is CASSSGTGAVEQYF. CDR3 in DNA: TGTGCCAGCAGTTCCGGGACAGGGGCGGTGGAGCAGTACTTC.